This T cell receptor (beta chain) was recovered during a study of neurological immune-mediated disorders. Points from the study as a whole: HTLV-1-associated myelopathy had the most TCR clonal expansion, whereas multiple sclerosis had the least (lower than in healthy controls). As far as clinical or MRI features were concerned, none was associated with the multiple sclerosis repertoire cluster.

The cDNA was produced through 5'RACE with 10-nucleotide random UMIs. Over 180 million TCR-beta sequences from 15-18 subjects came from every sequencing run. TCRdb reanalysed the 5' RACE reads using MiXCR and keeps one entry per CDR3 protein. This sample yields tens of thousands of distinct CDR3 sequences, of which about 5.6% are seen a single time; over 1.2% belongs to the top ten. The sample holds many counts of this clonotype. Its specificity is unknown. The CDR3 is 15 amino acids. V was cut by 0 bases and J by 3 bases, with 8 bases left in between. The rearrangement uses TRBV12-3 or TRBV12-4 and TRBJ1-4; unclear D gene. This clonotype originated in a woman aged 18-35 years with multiple sclerosis. The sequenced material came from CD4+ T cells from blood. The CDR3 sequence is CASSLAAGANEKLFF. Written as DNA, the CDR3 is TGTGCCAGCAGTTTAGCCGCGGGCGCTAATGAAAAACTGTTTTTT.